This TCR beta chain was sequenced in a study of blood T cell repertoires in COVID-19. For the study at large: Spain, Italy and the United States supplied samples that represented acute and convalescent COVID-19.

The CDR3 totals 13 residues. V shed 3 bases and J shed 6 bases, with 9 bases lying between them. Germline lookup yields CDR1 KGHSH and CDR2 LQKENI. Original data processing: Nucleated cell number was recorded as an estimate derived from reference gene primer amplification. Some clones are missing from TCRdb's copy, which holds only in-frame ones; the method was immunoSEQ multiplex PCR. From that table come the V and J calls and clone size; the DNA was used to work out D and trimming. The profile covers 250,000 to 300,000 clones, with 88% appearing a single time and 0.99% taken by the ten largest. The chain uses TRBV18 and TRBJ2-1, with D perhaps TRBD2 (6 bases). The sample taken for sequencing was peripheral blood. The clonotype originates from a woman aged 40 to 50 who had recovered from COVID-19. The CDR3 DNA follows: TGTGCCAGCTCACCGCGGGGCGCCAATGAGCAGTTCTTC. Protein product: CASSPRGANEQFF.